Listed below are T cell receptor beta chains from one sample, sequenced in a study of T cells in Graves' hyperthyroidism and ophthalmopathy. TCRdb re-derived calls from the multiplex PCR reads in MiXCR, one entry per CDR3 protein. The data contain 150,000 or so distinct CDR3 sequences, around 21% of them seen just once; the ten biggest clones take up roughly 73%. Specimen: blood. These TCRs come from a woman in her fifties or sixties with Graves' hyperthyroidism that later progressed to Graves' ophthalmopathy. The conserved cysteine and the conserved F or W are not part of the CDR3 here.

TRBV3-1,ASSRPSTGNEQF
TRBV20-1,SATSGGLGHTDTQY
TRBV20-1,SARDKGGRTEAF
TRBV6-4,ASSPRGGNQPQH
TRBV30,AWGPGHSNQPQH
TRBV20-1,SASALAGADEQF
TRBV10-3,AISESIVTSSSEQY
TRBV27,ASSLSSGRVLYNEQF
TRBV18,ASSPRRRPETQY
TRBV15,ATSRDPGISGNTIY
TRBV20-1,SALGQGHGYT
TRBV7-9,ASSGLGTGELF
TRBV2,ASSRDSSYEQY
TRBV5-1,ASSRPGQGTSSGANVLT
TRBV4-1,ASSQVSVTTNEKLF
TRBV20-1,SAREGYEQF
TRBV9,ASSVTPLPEQF
TRBV15,ATSRDMAGGRTDTQY
TRBV29-1,SGSVGASEAF
TRBV20-1,SARDVGGPNSYEQY
TRBV7-2,ASSLRGPSGASVLT
TRBV5-5,ASSLRGPEAF
TRBV2,ASSGGTSGSRTDTQY
TRBV20-1,SARDRVGRSYNSPLH
TRBV3-1,ASSHGDRFYNEQF
TRBV28,ASRPPGTYTEAF
TRBV12-3/TRBV12-4,ASTAARGANEQY
TRBV3-1,ASSGGLDTQY
TRBV29-1,SVETDYRREQF
TRBV6-1,ASSEFGQGALWNTEAF
TRBV11-3,ASSLDLSDTQY
TRBV20-1,SAGWGNEAF
TRBV19,ASSARQGTKNSPLH
TRBV6-1,ASTVRMWNTEAF
TRBV11-2,ASSQPPYEQF
TRBV4-1,ASSGWGPTGQY
TRBV28,ASTTGDWRGSTEAF
TRBV11-3,ASSLDQGETQY
TRBV15,ATSRRGLAGSYEQY
TRBV4-1,ASSQGGQTNQPQH
TRBV12-3/TRBV12-4,ASNRDTNSPLH
TRBV7-3,ASSLGGRASETQY
TRBV3-1,ASTTGTGSTGELF
TRBV2,ASSGTVSYNEQF
TRBV14,ASSQVYGGQVIPNEQF
TRBV10-2,ASSDPGLNTEAF
TRBV6-2/TRBV6-3,ASSSRTGIDNQPQH
TRBV28,ASSPPGQLSYEQY
TRBV28,ASRNSGRKDEQY
TRBV7-2,ASSASRSGVHQETQY